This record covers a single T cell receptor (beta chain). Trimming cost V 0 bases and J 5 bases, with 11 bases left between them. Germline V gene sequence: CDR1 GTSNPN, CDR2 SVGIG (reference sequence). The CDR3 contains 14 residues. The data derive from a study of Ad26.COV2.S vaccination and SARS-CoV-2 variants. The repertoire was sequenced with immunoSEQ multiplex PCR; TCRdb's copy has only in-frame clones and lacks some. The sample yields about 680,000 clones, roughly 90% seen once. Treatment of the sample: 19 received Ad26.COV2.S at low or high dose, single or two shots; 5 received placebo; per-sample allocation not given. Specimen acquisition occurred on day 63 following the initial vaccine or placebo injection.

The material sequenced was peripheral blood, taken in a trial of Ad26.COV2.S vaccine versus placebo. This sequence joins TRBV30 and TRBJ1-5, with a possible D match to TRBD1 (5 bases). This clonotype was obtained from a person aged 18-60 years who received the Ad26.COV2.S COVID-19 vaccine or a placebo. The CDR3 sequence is CAWSVGRAYQPQHF. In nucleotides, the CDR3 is TGTGCCTGGAGTGTTGGCAGGGCGTATCAGCCCCAGCATTTT.